One T cell receptor beta chain is described in this entry. The sample belongs to a study of T-cell reconstitution after alpha-beta-depleted transplantation in children. The CDR3 loop spans 12 amino acids. Germline lookup yields CDR1 LNHNV and CDR2 YYDKDF (reference sequence). The germline V and J ends were trimmed by 6 bases and 8 bases, with 13 bases remaining between them. This sample's TCRbeta library carried unique molecular identifier barcodes. TCRdb reprocessed the PCR reads via MiXCR and lists one record per CDR3 protein. The table lists about 200,000 distinct CDR3 sequences, roughly 6.5% of them singletons, with roughly 4.8% in the top ten.

V is TRBV15 and J is TRBJ1-1, with D unresolved. This TCR was sampled from a girl in the first two years of life with combined immunodeficiency, due to receive a stem cell transplant. The specimen comprised PBMCs, sampled before TCRalphabeta/CD19-depleted stem cell transplant. CDR3 in DNA: TGTGCCACCAGAAGTGGGAGCAGGGAAGCTTTCTTT. This sequence encodes CATRSGSREAFF. The full variable domain, in which reference TRBV15 and TRBJ1-1 provide the parts outside the CDR3, is DAMVIQNPRYQVTQFGKPVTLSCSQTLNHNVMYWYQQKSSQAPKLLFHYYDKDFNNEADTPDNFQSRRPNTSFCFLDIRSPGLGDTAMYLCATRSGSREAFFGQGTRLTVV.